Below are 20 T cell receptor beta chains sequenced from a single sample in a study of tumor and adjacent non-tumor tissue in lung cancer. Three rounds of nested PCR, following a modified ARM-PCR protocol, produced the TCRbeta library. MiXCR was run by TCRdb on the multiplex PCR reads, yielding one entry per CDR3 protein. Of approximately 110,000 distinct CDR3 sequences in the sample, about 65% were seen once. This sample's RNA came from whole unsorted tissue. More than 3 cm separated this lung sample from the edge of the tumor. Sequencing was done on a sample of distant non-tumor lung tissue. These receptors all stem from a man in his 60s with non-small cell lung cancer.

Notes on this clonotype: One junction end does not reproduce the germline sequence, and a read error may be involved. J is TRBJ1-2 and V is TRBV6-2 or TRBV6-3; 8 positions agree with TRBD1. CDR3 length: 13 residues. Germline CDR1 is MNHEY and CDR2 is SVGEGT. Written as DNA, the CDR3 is TGTGCCACTTCGGACAGGGAATACTATGGTTACACCTTC. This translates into CATSDREYYGYTF.

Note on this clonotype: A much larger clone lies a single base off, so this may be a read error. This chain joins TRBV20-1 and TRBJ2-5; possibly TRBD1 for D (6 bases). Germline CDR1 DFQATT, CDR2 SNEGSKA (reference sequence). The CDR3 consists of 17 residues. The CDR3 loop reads CSDREGGTASRVETQYF. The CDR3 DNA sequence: TGCAGTGATAGAGAAGGGGGTACGGCTAGCAGAGTGGAGACCCAGTACTTC.

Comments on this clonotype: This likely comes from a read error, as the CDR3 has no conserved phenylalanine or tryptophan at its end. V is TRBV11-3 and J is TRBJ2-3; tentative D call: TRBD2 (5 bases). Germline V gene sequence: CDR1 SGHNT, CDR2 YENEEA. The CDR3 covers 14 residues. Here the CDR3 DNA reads TGTGCCAGCACCTTAGTCGACTACACAGATACGCAGTATTTA. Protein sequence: CASTLVDYTDTQYL.

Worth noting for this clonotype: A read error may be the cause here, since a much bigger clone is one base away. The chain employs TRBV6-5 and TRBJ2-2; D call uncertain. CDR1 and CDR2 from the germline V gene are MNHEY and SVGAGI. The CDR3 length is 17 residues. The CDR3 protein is CANSYSRFPPQTGELFF. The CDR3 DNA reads TGTGCCAACAGTTACTCGAGGTTCCCCCCACAAACCGGGGAGCTGTTTTTT.

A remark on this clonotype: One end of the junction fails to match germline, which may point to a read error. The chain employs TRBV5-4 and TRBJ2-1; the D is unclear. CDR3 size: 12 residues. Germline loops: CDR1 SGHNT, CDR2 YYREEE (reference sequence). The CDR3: CASSLRDNEQFF. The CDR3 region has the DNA TGTGCTAGCAGCTTGAGAGACAATGAGCAGTTCTTC. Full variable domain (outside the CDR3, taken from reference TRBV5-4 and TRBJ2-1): ETGVTQSPTHLIKTRGQQVTLRCSSQSGHNTVSWYQQALGQGPQFIFQYYREEENGRGNFPPRFSGLQFPNYSSELNVNALELDDSALYLCASSLRDNEQFFGPGTRLTVL.

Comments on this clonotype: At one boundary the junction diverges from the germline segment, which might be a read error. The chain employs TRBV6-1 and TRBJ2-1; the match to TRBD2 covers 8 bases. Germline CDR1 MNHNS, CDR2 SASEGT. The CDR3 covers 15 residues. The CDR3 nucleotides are TGTGCCAGCAATGAGGCAGCGGGGGCCTACAATGAGCAGCTCTTC. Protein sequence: CASNEAAGAYNEQLF.

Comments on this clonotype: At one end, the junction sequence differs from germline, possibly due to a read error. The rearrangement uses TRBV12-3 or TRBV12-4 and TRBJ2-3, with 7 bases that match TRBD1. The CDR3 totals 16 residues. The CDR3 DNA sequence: TGTGCCAGCAGTCTGGGGGACAGCCTCAGCACACATACGCAGTATTTT. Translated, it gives CASSLGDSLSTHTQYF.

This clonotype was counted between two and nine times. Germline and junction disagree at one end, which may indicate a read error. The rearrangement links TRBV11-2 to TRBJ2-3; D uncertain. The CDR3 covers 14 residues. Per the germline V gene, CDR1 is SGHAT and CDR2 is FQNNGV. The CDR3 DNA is TGTGCTAGCAGCCACCGGACCTCTACGGCTACCCTGTATTTT. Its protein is CASSHRTSTATLYF.

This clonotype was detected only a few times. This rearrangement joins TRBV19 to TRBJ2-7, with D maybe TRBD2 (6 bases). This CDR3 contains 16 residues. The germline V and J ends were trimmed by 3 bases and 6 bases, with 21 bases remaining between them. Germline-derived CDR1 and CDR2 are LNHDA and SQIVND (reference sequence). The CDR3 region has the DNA TGTGCCAGTAGTATTACGGAGGGACTCAACTTGGGCGAGCAGTACTTC. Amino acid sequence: CASSITEGLNLGEQYF.

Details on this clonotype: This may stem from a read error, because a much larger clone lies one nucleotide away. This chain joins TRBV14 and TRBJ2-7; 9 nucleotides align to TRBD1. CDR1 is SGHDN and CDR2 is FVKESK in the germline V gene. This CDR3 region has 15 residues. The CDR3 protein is CASSQLGQGFYDQYF. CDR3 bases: TGTGCCAGCAGCCAACTAGGACAGGGGTTCTACGATCAGTACTTC. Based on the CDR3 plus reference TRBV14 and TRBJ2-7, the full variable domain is EAGVTQFPSHSVIEKGQTVTLRCDPISGHDNLYWYRRVMGKEIKFLLHFVKESKQDESGMPNNRFLAERTGGTYSTLKVQPAELEDSGVYFCASSQLGQGFYDQYFGPGTRLTVT.

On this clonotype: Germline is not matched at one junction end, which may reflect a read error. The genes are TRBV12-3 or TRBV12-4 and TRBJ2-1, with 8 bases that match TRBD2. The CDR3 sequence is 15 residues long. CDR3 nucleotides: TGTGCCAGCAGTTTGGGACTAGGAGCCTTCAATGAACAGTTCTTC. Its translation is CASSLGLGAFNEQFF.

The CDR3: CASSSASRGTYNEQFF. The CDR3 DNA follows: TGTGCCAGCAGCTCTGCGAGTAGAGGGACTTACAATGAGCAGTTCTTC. The chain joins TRBV5-4 to TRBJ2-1; tentatively, D is TRBD2 (6 bases). The V gene lost 3 bases and the J gene lost 4 bases, with 17 bases spanning the gap. Germline loops: CDR1 SGHNT, CDR2 YYREEE (reference sequence). This CDR3 has 16 residues.

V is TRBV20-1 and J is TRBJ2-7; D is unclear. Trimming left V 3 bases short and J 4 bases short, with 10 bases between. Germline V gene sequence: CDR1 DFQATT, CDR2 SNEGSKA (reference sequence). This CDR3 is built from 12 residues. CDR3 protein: CSARDQLYEQYF. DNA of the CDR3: TGCAGTGCTAGGGACCAGTTGTACGAGCAGTACTTC.

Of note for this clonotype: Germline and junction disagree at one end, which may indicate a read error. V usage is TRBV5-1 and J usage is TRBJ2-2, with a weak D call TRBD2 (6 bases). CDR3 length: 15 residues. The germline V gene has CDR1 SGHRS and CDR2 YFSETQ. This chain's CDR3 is CASSLLAGNSGELFF. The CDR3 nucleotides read TGCGCCAGCAGCTTGCTGGCGGGAAACAGCGGGGAGCTGTTTTTT.

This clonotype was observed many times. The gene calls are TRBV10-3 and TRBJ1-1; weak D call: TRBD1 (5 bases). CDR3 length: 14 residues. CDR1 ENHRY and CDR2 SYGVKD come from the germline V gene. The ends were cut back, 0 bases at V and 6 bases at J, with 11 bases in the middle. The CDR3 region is CAISESGTAAEAFF. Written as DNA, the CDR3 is TGTGCCATCAGTGAGTCGGGGACGGCTGCTGAAGCTTTCTTT.

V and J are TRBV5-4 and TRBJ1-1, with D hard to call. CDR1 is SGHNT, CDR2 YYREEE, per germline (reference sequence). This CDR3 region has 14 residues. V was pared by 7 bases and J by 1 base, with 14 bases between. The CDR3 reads CASGDDGENTEAFF. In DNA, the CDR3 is TGTGCCAGCGGCGACGACGGGGAGAACACTGAAGCTTTCTTT.

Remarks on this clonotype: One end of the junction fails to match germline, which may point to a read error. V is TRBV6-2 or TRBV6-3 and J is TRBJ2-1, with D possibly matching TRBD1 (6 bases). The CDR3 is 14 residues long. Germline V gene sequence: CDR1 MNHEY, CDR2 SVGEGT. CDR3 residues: CVSSYSTQGGEQFF. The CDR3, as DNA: TGTGTCAGCAGTTACTCGACCCAAGGGGGTGAGCAGTTCTTC.

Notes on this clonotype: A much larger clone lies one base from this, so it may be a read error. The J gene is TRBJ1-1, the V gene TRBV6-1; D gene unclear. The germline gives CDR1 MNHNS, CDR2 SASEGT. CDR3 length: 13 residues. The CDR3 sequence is CANSEGENTEAFF. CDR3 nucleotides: TGTGCCAACAGTGAAGGAGAGAACACTGAAGCTTTCTTT.

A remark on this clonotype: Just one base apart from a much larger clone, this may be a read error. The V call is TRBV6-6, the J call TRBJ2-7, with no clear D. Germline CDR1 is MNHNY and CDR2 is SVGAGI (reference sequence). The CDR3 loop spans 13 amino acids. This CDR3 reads CVSSLKNSYEQYF. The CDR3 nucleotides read TGTGTCAGCAGTCTCAAGAACTCCTACGAGCAGTACTTC.

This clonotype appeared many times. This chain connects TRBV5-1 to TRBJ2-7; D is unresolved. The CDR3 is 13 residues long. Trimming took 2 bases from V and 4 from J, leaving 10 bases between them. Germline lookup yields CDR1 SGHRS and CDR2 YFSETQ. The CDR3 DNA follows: TGCGCCAGCAGCTTAGATCCCTCGTACGAGCAGTACTTC. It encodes CASSLDPSYEQYF.